This TCR beta chain is drawn from a study of CD8+CD57+ T cells in acquired aplastic anemia. The template used for profiling TCR beta VDJ and CDR3 was genomic DNA. TCRdb re-called the reads through MiXCR, storing one row per CDR3 protein. The table lists about 180,000 distinct CDR3 sequences, less than 50% of them singletons. Germline V gene data show CDR1 as DFQATT and CDR2 as SNEGSKA (reference sequence). The CDR3 covers 12 residues. The V end was cut by 0 bases, the J end by 8 bases, with 9 bases between. Sequencing involved patients with CD8+CD57+ cell expansion previously shown by flow cytometry. The chain couples TRBV20-1 to TRBJ2-3; D call uncertain. The sequenced sample was sorted CD4+, CD8+, or CD8+CD57+ T cells (not recorded which) from PBMCs. This receptor was obtained from a human donor with aplastic anemia. The chain's CDR3 is CSAREGESTQYF. CDR3 DNA sequence: TGCAGTGCTAGAGAGGGCGAATCTACGCAGTATTTT.